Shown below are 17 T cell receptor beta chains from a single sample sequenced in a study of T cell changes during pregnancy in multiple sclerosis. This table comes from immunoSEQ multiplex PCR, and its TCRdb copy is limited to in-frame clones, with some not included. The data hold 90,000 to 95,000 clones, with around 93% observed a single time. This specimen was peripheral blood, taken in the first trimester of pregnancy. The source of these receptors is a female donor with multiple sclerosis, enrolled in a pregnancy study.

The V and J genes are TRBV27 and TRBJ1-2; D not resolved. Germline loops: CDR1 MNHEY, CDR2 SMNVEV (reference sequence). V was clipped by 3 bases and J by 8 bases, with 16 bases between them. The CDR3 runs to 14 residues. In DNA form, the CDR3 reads TGTGCCAGCAGTTTCGTAGGTAGCTTCCGGGGCTACACCTTC. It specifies CASSFVGSFRGYTF.

CDR3 in DNA: TGTGCCAGCAGTTTATCGGCAGGGTGGACTGAAGCTTTCTTT. Its protein is CASSLSAGWTEAFF. The rearrangement links TRBV27 to TRBJ1-1; a weak D match, TRBD1 (5 bases). Germline CDR1 and CDR2: MNHEY and SMNVEV (reference sequence). Between the trimmed V and J ends, which lost 0 bases and 5 bases, there was a span of 10 bases. This CDR3 region has 14 residues.

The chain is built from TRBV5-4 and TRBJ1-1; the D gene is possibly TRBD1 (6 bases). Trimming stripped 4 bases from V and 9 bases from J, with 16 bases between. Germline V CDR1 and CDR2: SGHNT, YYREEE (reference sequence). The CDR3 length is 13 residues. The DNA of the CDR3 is TGTGCCAGCAGCCTACGGGACACGCAAAAAGCTTTCTTT. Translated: CASSLRDTQKAFF.

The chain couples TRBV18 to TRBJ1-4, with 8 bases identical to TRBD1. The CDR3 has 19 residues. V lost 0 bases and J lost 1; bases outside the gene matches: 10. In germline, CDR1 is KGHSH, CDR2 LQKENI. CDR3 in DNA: TGTGCCAGCTCACCACCGATTTCCCCAGGGGGCAGAACTAATGAAAAACTGTTTTTT. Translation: CASSPPISPGGRTNEKLFF.

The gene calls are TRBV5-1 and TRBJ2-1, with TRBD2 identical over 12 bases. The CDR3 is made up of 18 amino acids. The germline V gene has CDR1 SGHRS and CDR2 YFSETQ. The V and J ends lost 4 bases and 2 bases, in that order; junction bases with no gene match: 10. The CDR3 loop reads CASSTRLAGESPYNEQFF. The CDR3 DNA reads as TGCGCCAGCAGCACCCGACTAGCGGGGGAGAGTCCCTACAATGAGCAGTTCTTC.

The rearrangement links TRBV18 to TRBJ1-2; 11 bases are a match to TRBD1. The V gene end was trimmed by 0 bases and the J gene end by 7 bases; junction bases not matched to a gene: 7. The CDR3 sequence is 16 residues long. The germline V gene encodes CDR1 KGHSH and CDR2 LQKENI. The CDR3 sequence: CASSPPGQGAGSGYTF. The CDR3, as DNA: TGTGCCAGCTCACCACCCGGACAGGGGGCAGGCTCTGGCTACACCTTC.

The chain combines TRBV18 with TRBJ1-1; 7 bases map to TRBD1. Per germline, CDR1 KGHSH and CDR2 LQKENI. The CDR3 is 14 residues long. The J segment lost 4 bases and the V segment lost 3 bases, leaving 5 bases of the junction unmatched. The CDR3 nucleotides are TGTGCCAGCTCACCCGGGACAGACAGCACTGAAGCTTTCTTT. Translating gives CASSPGTDSTEAFF.

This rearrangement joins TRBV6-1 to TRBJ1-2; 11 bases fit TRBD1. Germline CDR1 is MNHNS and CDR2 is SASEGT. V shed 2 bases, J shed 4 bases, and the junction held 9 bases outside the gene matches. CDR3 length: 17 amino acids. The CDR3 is CASSERGQGVRPYGYTF. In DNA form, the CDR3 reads TGTGCCAGCAGTGAAAGGGGACAGGGGGTTCGTCCCTATGGCTACACCTTC.

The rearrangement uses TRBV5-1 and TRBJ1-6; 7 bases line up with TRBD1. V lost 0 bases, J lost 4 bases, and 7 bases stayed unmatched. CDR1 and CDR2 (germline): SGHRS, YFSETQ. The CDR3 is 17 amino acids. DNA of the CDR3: TGCGCCAGCAGCTTGGCCCCACCGGGACAGTATAATTCACCCCTCCACTTT. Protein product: CASSLAPPGQYNSPLHF.

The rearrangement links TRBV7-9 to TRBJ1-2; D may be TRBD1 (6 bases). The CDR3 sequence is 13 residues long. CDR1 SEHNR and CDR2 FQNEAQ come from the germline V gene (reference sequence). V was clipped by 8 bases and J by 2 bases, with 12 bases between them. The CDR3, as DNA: TGTGCCAGCGCGGGGGGCTTAAACTATGGCTACACCTTC. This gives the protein CASAGGLNYGYTF.

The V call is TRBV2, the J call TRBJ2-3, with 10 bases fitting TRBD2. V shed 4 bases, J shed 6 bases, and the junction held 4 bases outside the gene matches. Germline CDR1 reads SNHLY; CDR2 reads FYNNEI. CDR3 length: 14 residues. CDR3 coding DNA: TGTGCCAGCAGTGTAGCGGGGGGATCGGATACGCAGTATTTT. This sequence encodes CASSVAGGSDTQYF.

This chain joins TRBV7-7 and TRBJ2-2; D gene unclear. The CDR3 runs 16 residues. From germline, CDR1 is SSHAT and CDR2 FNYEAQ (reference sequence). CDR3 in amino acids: CATRRPGQRDTGELFF. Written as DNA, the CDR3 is TGTGCTACCCGGCGACCTGGGCAGAGAGACACCGGGGAGCTGTTTTTT.

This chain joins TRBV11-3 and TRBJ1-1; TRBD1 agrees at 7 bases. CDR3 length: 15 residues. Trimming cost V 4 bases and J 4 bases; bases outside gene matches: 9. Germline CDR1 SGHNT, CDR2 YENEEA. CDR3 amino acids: CASSYRTGSSTEAFF. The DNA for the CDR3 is TGTGCCAGCAGCTACAGGACAGGCTCGTCCACTGAAGCTTTCTTT. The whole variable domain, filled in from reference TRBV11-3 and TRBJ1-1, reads EAGVVQSPRYKIIEKKQPVAFWCNPISGHNTLYWYLQNLGQGPELLIRYENEEAVDDSQLPKDRFSAERLKGVDSTLKIQPAELGDSAVYLCASSYRTGSSTEAFFGQGTRLTVV.

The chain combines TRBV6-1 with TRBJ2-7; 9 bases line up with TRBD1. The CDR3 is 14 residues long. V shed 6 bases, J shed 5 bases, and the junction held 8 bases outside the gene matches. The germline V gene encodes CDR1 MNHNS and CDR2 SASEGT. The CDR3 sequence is CASSRDRVRNEQYF. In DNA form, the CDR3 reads TGTGCCAGCAGCCGGGACAGGGTCCGGAACGAGCAGTACTTC.

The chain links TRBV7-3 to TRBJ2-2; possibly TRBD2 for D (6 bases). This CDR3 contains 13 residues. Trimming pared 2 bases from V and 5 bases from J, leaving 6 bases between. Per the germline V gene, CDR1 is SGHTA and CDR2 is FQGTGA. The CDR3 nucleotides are TGTGCCAGCAGCTTAGGGGGGACCGGGGAGCTGTTTTTT. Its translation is CASSLGGTGELFF.

This CDR3 is CASSPVQGLNTEAFF. In nucleotides, the CDR3 is TGTGCCAGCTCACCCGTACAGGGGTTGAACACTGAAGCTTTCTTT. V is TRBV18 and J is TRBJ1-1; 7 positions match TRBD1. After removal of 3 bases from V and 0 bases from J, the junction contained 4 bases not matched to a gene. Germline V gives CDR1 KGHSH, CDR2 LQKENI. The CDR3 totals 15 residues.

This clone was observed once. The CDR3 bases are TGTGCCAGCAGCCAGAACGGGGGACTAGCGGCAACCTACGAGCAGTACTTC. The encoded protein is CASSQNGGLAATYEQYF. The chain employs TRBV14 and TRBJ2-5; 11 positions agree with TRBD2. The DNA end is a closer match to TRBJ2-7, so the J assignment may be wrong. Per germline, CDR1 SGHDN and CDR2 FVKESK. The CDR3 covers 17 residues.